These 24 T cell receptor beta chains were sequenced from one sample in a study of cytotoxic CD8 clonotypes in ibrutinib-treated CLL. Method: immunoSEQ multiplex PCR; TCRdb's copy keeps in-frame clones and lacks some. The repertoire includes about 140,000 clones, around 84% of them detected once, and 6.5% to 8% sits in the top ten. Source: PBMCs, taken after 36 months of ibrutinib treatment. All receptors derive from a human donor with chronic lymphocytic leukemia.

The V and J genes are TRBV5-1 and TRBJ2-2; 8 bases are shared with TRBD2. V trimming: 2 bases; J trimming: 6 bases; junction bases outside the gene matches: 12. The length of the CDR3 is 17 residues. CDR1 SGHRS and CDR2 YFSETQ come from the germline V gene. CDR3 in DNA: TGCGCCAGCAGCTTACCAGGACTAGCTCGAGGGGCCGGGGAGCTGTTTTTT. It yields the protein CASSLPGLARGAGELFF.

The CDR3 loop reads CAWKGQENTEAFF. Here the CDR3 DNA reads TGTGCCTGGAAGGGACAGGAGAACACTGAAGCTTTCTTT. The V gene is TRBV30, the J gene TRBJ1-1, with 8 bases aligning to TRBD1. The germline gives CDR1 GTSNPN, CDR2 SVGIG (reference sequence). The CDR3 length is 13 residues. The V gene end was trimmed by 4 bases and the J gene end by 1 base; junction bases not matched to a gene: 2.

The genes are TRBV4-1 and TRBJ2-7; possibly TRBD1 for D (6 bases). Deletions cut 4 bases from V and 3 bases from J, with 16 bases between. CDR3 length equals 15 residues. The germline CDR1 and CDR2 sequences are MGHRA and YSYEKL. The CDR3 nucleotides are TGCGCCAGCAGCCCCGACCCAGGGGACGGCTACGAGCAGTACTTC. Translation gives CASSPDPGDGYEQYF.

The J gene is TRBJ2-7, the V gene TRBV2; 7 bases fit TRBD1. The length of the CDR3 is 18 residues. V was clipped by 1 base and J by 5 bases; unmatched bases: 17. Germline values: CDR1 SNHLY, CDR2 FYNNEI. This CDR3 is CASSEEGAGDSAVNEQYF. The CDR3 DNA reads TGTGCCAGCAGTGAAGAGGGCGCAGGGGACAGTGCCGTGAACGAGCAGTACTTC.

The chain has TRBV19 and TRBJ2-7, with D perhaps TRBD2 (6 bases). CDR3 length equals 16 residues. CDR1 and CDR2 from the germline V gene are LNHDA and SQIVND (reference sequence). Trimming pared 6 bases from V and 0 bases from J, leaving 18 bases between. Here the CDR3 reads CASRRRGPKDSYEQYF. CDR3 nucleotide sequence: TGTGCCAGTAGGAGGAGGGGTCCAAAGGACTCCTACGAGCAGTACTTC.

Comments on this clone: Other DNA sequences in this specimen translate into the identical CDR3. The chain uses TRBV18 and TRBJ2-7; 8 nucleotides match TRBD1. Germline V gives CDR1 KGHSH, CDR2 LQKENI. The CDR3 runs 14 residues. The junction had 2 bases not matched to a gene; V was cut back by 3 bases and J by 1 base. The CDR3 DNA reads TGTGCCAGCTCACCTAGGACAGGGTCCTACGAGCAGTACTTC. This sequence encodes CASSPRTGSYEQYF.

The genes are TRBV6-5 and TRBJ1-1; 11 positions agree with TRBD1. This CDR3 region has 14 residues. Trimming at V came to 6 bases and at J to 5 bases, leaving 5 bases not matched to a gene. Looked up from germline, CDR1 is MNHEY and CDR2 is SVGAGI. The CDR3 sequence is CASRTGTGGTEAFF. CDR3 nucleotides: TGTGCCAGCAGGACCGGGACAGGGGGTACTGAAGCTTTCTTT.

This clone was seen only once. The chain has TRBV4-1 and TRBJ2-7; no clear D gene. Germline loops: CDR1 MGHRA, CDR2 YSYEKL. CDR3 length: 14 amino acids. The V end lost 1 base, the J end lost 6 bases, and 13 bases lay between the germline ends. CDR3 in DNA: TGCGCCAGCAGCCAAGCACAGACGGTCGTCGAGCAGTACTTC. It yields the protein CASSQAQTVVEQYF.

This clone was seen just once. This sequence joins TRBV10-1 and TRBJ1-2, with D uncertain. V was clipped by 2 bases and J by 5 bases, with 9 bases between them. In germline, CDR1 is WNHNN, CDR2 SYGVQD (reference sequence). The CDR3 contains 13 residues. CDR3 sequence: CASSERRAYGYTF. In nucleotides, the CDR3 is TGCGCCAGCAGTGAGCGCAGAGCTTATGGCTACACCTTC.

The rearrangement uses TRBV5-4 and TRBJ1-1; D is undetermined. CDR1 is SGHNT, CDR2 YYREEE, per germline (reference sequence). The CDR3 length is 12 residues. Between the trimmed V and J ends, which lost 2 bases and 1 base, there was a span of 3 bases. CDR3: CASSFPNTEAFF. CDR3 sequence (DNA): TGTGCCAGCAGCTTCCCGAACACTGAAGCTTTCTTT.

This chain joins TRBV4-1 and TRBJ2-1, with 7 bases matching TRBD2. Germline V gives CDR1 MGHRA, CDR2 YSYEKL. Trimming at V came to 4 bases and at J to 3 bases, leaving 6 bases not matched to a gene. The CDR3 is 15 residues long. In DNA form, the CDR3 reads TGCGCCAGCAGCCGAGGGACTACCTTCTACAATGAGCAGTTCTTC. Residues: CASSRGTTFYNEQFF.

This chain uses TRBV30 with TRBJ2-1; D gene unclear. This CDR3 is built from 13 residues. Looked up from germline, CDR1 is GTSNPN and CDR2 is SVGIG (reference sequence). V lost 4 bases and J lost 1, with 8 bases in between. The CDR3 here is CAWTSNSYNEQFF. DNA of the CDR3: TGTGCCTGGACCTCAAATTCCTACAATGAGCAGTTCTTC.

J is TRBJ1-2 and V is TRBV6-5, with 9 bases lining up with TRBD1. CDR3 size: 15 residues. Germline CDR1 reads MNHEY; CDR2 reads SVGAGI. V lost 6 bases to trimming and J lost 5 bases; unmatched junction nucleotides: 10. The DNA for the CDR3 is TGTGCCAGCAGCCTGGGGACAGGGCTCGCTTATGGCTACACCTTC. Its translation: CASSLGTGLAYGYTF.

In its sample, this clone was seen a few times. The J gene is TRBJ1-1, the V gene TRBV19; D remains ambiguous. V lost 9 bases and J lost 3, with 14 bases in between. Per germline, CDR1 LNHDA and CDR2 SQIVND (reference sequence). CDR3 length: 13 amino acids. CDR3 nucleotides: TGTGCCAGCACGGTTGGAGCGGACACTGAAGCTTTCTTT. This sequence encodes CASTVGADTEAFF.

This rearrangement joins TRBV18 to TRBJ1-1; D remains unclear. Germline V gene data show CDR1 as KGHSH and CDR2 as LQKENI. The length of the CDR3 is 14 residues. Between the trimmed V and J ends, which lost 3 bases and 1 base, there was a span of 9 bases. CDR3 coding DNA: TGTGCCAGCTCACCCCTTACGGGGAACACTGAAGCTTTCTTT. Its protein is CASSPLTGNTEAFF.

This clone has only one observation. The CDR3: CASSEASGVGTEAFF. DNA for the CDR3: TGTGCCAGCAGTGAAGCTTCGGGTGTGGGAACTGAAGCTTTCTTT. V gene TRBV6-1 combines with J gene TRBJ1-1; D is unclear. The CDR3 sequence is 15 residues long. The germline gives CDR1 MNHNS, CDR2 SASEGT. V was cut by 0 bases and J by 5 bases, with 13 bases left in between.

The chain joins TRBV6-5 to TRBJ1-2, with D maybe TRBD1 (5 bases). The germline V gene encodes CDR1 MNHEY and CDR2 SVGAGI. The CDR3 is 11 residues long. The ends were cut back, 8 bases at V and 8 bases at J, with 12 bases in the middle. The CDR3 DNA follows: TGTGCCAGCGGGGCAGGGCGAGGCTACACCTTC. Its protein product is CASGAGRGYTF.

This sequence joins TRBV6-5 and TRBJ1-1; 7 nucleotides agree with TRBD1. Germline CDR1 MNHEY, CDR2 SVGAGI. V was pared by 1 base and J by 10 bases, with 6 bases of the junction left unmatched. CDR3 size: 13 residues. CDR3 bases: TGTGCCAGCAGTTACTTTGGGGGGACAGCAGCTTTCTTT. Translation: CASSYFGGTAAFF.

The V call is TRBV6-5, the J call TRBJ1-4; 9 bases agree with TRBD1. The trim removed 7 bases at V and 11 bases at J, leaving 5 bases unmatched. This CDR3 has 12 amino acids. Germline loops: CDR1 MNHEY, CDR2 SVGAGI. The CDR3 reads CASKYRGHKLFF. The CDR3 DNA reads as TGTGCCAGCAAGTACAGGGGGCATAAACTGTTTTTT.

The CDR3 loop reads CAASREASYEQYF. Here the CDR3 DNA reads TGTGCCGCCTCCCGGGAGGCCTCCTACGAGCAGTACTTC. The chain recombines TRBV10-3 with TRBJ2-7; TRBD2 agrees at 7 bases. V was clipped by 11 bases and J by 0 bases; unmatched bases: 7. The length of the CDR3 is 13 residues. CDR1 ENHRY and CDR2 SYGVKD come from the germline V gene.

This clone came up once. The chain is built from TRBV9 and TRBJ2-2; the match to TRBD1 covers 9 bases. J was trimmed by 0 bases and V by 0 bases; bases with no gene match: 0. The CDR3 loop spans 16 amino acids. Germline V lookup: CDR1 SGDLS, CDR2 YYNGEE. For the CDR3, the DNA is TGTGCCAGCAGCGTAGGGACAGGGGCGAACACCGGGGAGCTGTTTTTT. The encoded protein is CASSVGTGANTGELFF.

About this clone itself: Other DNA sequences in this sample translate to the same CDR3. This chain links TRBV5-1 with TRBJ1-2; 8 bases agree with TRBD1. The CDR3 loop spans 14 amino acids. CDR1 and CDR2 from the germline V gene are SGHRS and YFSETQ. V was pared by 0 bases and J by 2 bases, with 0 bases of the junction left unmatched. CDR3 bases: TGCGCCAGCAGCTTGGGGGACAGGAACTATGGCTACACCTTC. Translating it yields CASSLGDRNYGYTF.

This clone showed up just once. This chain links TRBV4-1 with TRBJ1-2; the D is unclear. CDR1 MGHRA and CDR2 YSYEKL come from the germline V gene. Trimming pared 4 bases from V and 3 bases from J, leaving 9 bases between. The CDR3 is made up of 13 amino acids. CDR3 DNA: TGCGCCAGCAGCCGCCTCGGGGACTATGGCTACACCTTC. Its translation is CASSRLGDYGYTF.

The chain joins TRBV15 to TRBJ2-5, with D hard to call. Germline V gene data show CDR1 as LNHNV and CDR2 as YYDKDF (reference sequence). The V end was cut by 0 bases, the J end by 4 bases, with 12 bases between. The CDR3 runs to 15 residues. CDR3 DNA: TGTGCCACCAGCAGAGATCTCGAGTTAAGAGAGACCCAGTACTTC. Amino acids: CATSRDLELRETQYF.